The clone carrying this T cell receptor beta chain was recorded a few times. Its target is unknown. Reverse transcription of all isolated RNA meant that expressed TCRB transcripts were sequenced. Here immunoSEQ multiplex PCR was the method, and the copy in TCRdb shows in-frame clones only, minus some. Seen here are hundreds of thousands of clones, around 10% observed once, and the top ten hold 0.045% to 0.06%. The V end was cut by 2 bases, the J end by 3 bases, with 13 bases between. The CDR3 length is 16 residues. Looked up from germline, CDR1 is SGHVS and CDR2 is FNYEAQ. The data originate from a study of beta chain features in type 1 diabetes. General study points: It was not settled here whether HLA type affects TCRB rearrangement. Researchers report that Type 1 diabetes patients had moderately but significantly shorter TCRB CDR3s across all four CD4+ subsets.

Sequenced input: naive CD4+ T cells from blood. The sequence derives from a woman younger than 30 in good health. The chain links TRBV7-6 to TRBJ2-2; tentatively, D is TRBD1 (6 bases). The CDR3: CASSLTLTGDTGELFF. CDR3 sequence (DNA): TGTGCCAGCAGCTTAACTCTGACAGGTGACACCGGGGAGCTGTTTTTT.